This TCR beta chain was retrieved from a study of shared clonotypes between healthy human individuals. Investigators spread the genomic DNA of each subset evenly over several immunoSEQ plates. Clones were read by immunoSEQ multiplex PCR, and TCRdb kept only the in-frame ones, dropping some. The sample shows about 960,000 clones, over 75% of them seen only once. Memory CD4+ cells were the fraction left after CD45RA+ naive selection. Study-wide results and caveats: Shared across several donors were around 5% of the naive CD4 clonotypes.

On this clone itself: Its specificity is unknown.

The CDR3 covers 15 residues. CDR1 is SGHTA, CDR2 FQGNSA, per germline. V was shortened by 5 bases and J by 1 base, with 15 bases between the two germline ends. The sample comprised memory CD4+ T cells sorted from blood. Subset: CD45RA-negative fraction. This receptor was taken from a man younger than 35 in good health. This rearrangement joins TRBV7-2 to TRBJ2-7; D might be TRBD1 (5 bases). As DNA, the CDR3 is TGTGCCAGCAGCCCCCGGAACAGGAATTCCTACGAGCAGTACTTC. This translates into CASSPRNRNSYEQYF.